This T cell receptor beta chain was profiled in a study of T cell repertoires in cytomegalovirus infection. Overall study: Recently identified HLA-C-restricted and well-studied HLA-B-restricted CMV epitopes were used. Public TCR beta signatures were indicative of both CMV infection and a matching HLA type. Study results and caveats: CMV-specific HLA-C-restricted TCR beta clonotypes dominated the ex vivo response. Cumulated frequencies of public TCR beta families served to identify carriers of CMV plus the relevant HLA.

On this clonotype itself: Its target is unknown.

TCRdb reprocessed the reads with MiXCR, giving one entry per CDR3 protein. In the table there are tens of thousands of distinct CDR3 sequences, about a fifth of which are singletons. This CDR3 has 13 amino acids. Trimming cost V 4 bases and J 6 bases, with 12 bases left between them. Germline CDR1 reads SGHTA; CDR2 reads FQGNSA. The receptor comes from a human donor in good health (CMV status not recorded). Some clones in this sample may be carry-over from other donors' samples. The input for sequencing was CD8+ T cells from cultured PBMCs, taken from culture after CMV antigen stimulation. The J gene is TRBJ1-1, the V gene TRBV7-2, with D unclear. The CDR3 DNA reads as TGTGCCAGCAGCTACGCCTTCAGAGCTGAAGCTTTCTTT. As protein: CASSYAFRAEAFF.